A single sample gave rise to the 31 T cell receptor beta chains below, sequenced in a study of breast tumors, draining lymph nodes, adjacent tissues (dated by TCRdb to the mid-2010s). Lymph node samples came from the axillary draining lymph nodes of breast cancer patients. The library was built by means of multiplex PCR. Sequencing took place on an Illumina HiSeq 2000. TCRdb trimmed the raw reads at Q25, called clones with MiXCR and kept productive beta chains. Each entry merges the rows of one CDR3 protein and shows their most common DNA and genes. For this sample there are approximately 150,000 distinct CDR3 sequences; about 31% appear just once. Of the sample, around 2.3% is held by the ten largest clones. Sequencing was done on a sample of axillary lymph node tissue. The receptors derive from a female donor with breast cancer. Some clones in this sample may be carry-over from other donors' samples.

At least ten counts were recorded for this clonotype. V gene TRBV7-9 combines with J gene TRBJ2-1; a possible D gene is TRBD2 (5 bases). Germline V lookup: CDR1 SEHNR, CDR2 FQNEAQ (reference sequence). V dropped 4 bases and J dropped 7 bases, with 14 bases sitting between them. The CDR3 loop spans 14 amino acids. In nucleotides, the CDR3 is TGTGCCAGCAGCTCGTCTAGCCAAGGGAATGAGCAGTTCTTC. Its protein product is CASSSSSQGNEQFF.

This clonotype was found many times. This chain links TRBV10-3 with TRBJ1-4; 10 bases are a match to TRBD1. This CDR3 spans 12 amino acids. J was trimmed by 12 bases and V by 10 bases; bases with no gene match: 8. Germline V gives CDR1 ENHRY, CDR2 SYGVKD. The CDR3 region is CASGQGERELFF. DNA for the CDR3: TGTGCCAGCGGACAGGGGGAACGTGAACTGTTTTTT.

This clonotype was observed many times. This chain joins TRBV7-8 and TRBJ1-2; the D is unclear. This CDR3 comprises 13 residues. Trimming pared 4 bases from V and 4 bases from J, leaving 10 bases between. In germline, CDR1 is SGHVS, CDR2 FQNEAQ. In DNA form, the CDR3 reads TGTGCCAGCAGCTCAACTGGACCCTATGGCTACACCTTC. Residues: CASSSTGPYGYTF.

This clonotype was picked up many times. This chain links TRBV30 with TRBJ1-2; no definite D call. The CDR3 has 12 residues. The V end was cut by 2 bases, the J end by 4 bases, with 8 bases between. Looked up from germline, CDR1 is GTSNPN and CDR2 is SVGIG (reference sequence). The CDR3 region is CAWSLQIYGYTF. The CDR3 DNA follows: TGTGCCTGGAGTCTCCAAATCTATGGCTACACCTTC.

V gene TRBV7-3 combines with J gene TRBJ1-6, with D tentatively TRBD1 (5 bases). Trimming took off 5 bases at V and 10 bases at J, with 15 bases between the two ends. This CDR3 has 14 residues. CDR1 SGHTA and CDR2 FQGTGA come from the germline V gene. The CDR3 DNA sequence: TGTGCCAGCAGCGTCGGACCGGGGCACTCACCCCTCCACTTT. Amino acids: CASSVGPGHSPLHF.

This clonotype showed up many times. The CDR3 spells CSVGHSDEQYF. The CDR3 region has the DNA TGCAGCGTTGGGCATAGCGACGAGCAGTACTTC. The rearrangement uses TRBV29-1 and TRBJ2-7; weak D call: TRBD2 (5 bases). CDR3 size: 11 residues. In germline, CDR1 is SQVTM, CDR2 ANQGSEA. V was trimmed by 4 bases and J by 5 bases, leaving 9 bases between them.

The sample holds many counts of this clonotype. This sequence joins TRBV7-9 and TRBJ1-4; D remains unclear. V was cut by 6 bases and J by 0 bases, with 29 bases left in between. The germline V gene encodes CDR1 SEHNR and CDR2 FQNEAQ (reference sequence). The CDR3 is made up of 21 amino acids. The CDR3 nucleotides are TGTGCCAGCAGTTTAAAGGGTTTTGAACGGCAACCCCAGGCAACTAATGAAAAACTGTTTTTT. Translating gives CASSLKGFERQPQATNEKLFF. Looking up the rest from reference TRBV7-9 and TRBJ1-4 gives the full variable domain: DTGVSQNPRHKITKRGQNVTFRCDPISEHNRLYWYRQTLGQGPEFLTYFQNEAQLEKSRLLSDRFSAERPKGSFSTLEIQRTEQGDSAMYLCASSLKGFERQPQATNEKLFFGSGTQLSVL.

This clonotype has just one count. The chain recombines TRBV20-1 with TRBJ1-1, with D tentatively TRBD1 (5 bases). Looked up from germline, CDR1 is DFQATT and CDR2 is SNEGSKA (reference sequence). Trimming took off 3 bases at V and 8 bases at J, with 13 bases between the two ends. CDR3 length: 12 residues. CDR3 loop: CSASQGGSEAFF. The CDR3 coding sequence is TGCAGTGCTAGCCAGGGAGGGTCCGAAGCTTTCTTT.

This clonotype was detected many times. The genes are TRBV7-2 and TRBJ2-6, with D hard to call. The CDR3 covers 15 residues. Deletions cut 3 bases from V and 1 base from J, with 7 bases between. Germline lookup yields CDR1 SGHTA and CDR2 FQGNSA. CDR3 DNA: TGTGCCAGCAGCTTCCGGTTGTCTGGGGCCAACGTCCTGACTTTC. This encodes CASSFRLSGANVLTF.

About this clonotype: Mismatch with germline at one junction end may stem from a read error. The chain is built from TRBV5-1 and TRBJ2-6, with D tentatively TRBD2 (6 bases). Per germline, CDR1 SGHRS and CDR2 YFSETQ. The CDR3 has 12 residues. In DNA, the CDR3 is TGCGCCAGCAGCTGGGCGGGGCGCACTGAAGCTTTC. Its protein is CASSWAGRTEAF.

In regard to this clonotype: A much larger clone differs from this one at a single base, so this may be a read error. As DNA, the CDR3 is TGTGCCAGCAGTCACAGCCATGAGCAGTTCTTC. Amino acid sequence: CASSHSHEQFF. The rearrangement joins TRBV6-6 to TRBJ2-1; D remains ambiguous. This CDR3 has 11 residues. The germline V gene has CDR1 MNHNY and CDR2 SVGAGI (reference sequence). Trimming pared 5 bases from V and 8 bases from J, leaving 7 bases between.

This clonotype was seen many times. The rearrangement uses TRBV12-3 or TRBV12-4 and TRBJ2-3, with 7 nucleotides matching TRBD2. V trimming: 3 bases; J trimming: 2 bases; junction bases outside the gene matches: 5. The CDR3 contains 15 residues. The CDR3 spells CASSFWGGDTDTQYF. CDR3 DNA sequence: TGTGCCAGCAGTTTCTGGGGGGGAGACACAGATACGCAGTATTTT.

This clonotype was observed many times. J is TRBJ2-1 and V is TRBV24-1; D is unresolved. This CDR3 contains 13 residues. Germline V gives CDR1 KGHDR, CDR2 SFDVKD. The V gene lost 2 bases and the J gene lost 9 bases, with 10 bases spanning the gap. For the CDR3, the DNA is TGTGCCACCAGTGATTCGAAGCGCGGTGAGCAGTTCTTC. Its protein is CATSDSKRGEQFF.

A single count supports this clonotype. The chain links TRBV7-2 to TRBJ2-1; TRBD2 aligns across 7 bases. CDR3 length: 14 residues. The trim removed 1 base at V and 7 bases at J, leaving 4 bases unmatched. Germline CDR1 and CDR2: SGHTA and FQGNSA. CDR3 residues: CASSLGGGKNEQFF. CDR3 nucleotide sequence: TGTGCCAGCAGCTTAGGGGGGGGGAAAAATGAGCAGTTCTTC.

This clonotype is a singleton in its sample. This chain uses TRBV6-5 with TRBJ1-2; 9 bases are a match to TRBD1. CDR3 size: 15 residues. CDR1 is MNHEY, CDR2 SVGAGI, per germline. J gave up 4 bases and V 6 bases, and 9 bases lay outside the gene matches. The CDR3 DNA follows: TGTGCCAGCAGCGTCGCCGGGACAGGGCCCTATGGCTACACCTTC. Its translation: CASSVAGTGPYGYTF.

The chain has TRBV4-1 and TRBJ1-5; D possibly corresponds to TRBD1 (5 bases). The CDR3 spans 15 residues. V was pared by 1 base and J by 4 bases, with 11 bases between. Germline CDR1 reads MGHRA; CDR2 reads YSYEKL. The CDR3 DNA reads as TGCGCCAGCAGCCAAGGGGGCAGGAAAAATCAGCCCCAGCATTTT. Amino acid sequence: CASSQGGRKNQPQHF.

This clonotype was detected many times. The chain employs TRBV6-6 and TRBJ1-6; tentative D call: TRBD1 (6 bases). The CDR3 covers 15 residues. V was cut by 6 bases and J by 10 bases, with 19 bases left in between. Germline CDR1 reads MNHNY; CDR2 reads SVGAGI (reference sequence). DNA of the CDR3: TGTGCCAGCAGCCCGGGACAATCGTTTAACTCACCCCTCCACTTT. Protein product: CASSPGQSFNSPLHF.

The rearrangement uses TRBV7-2 and TRBJ2-7, with D hard to call. The ends were cut back, 10 bases at V and 1 base at J, with 23 bases in the middle. CDR3 length: 16 amino acids. Germline V gene lookup returns CDR1 SGHTA and CDR2 FQGNSA. In DNA form, the CDR3 reads TGTGCCACCAGTGATTGGCGAGCGCCGACTTCCTACGAGCAGTACTTC. This sequence encodes CATSDWRAPTSYEQYF.

This clonotype has a single count. The gene calls are TRBV12-3 or TRBV12-4 and TRBJ1-2, with D perhaps matching TRBD1 (5 bases). The CDR3 sequence is 12 residues long. Trimming cost V 5 bases and J 7 bases, with 11 bases left between them. CDR3 DNA: TGTGCCAGCAGTAAACCGGGGGGTGGCTACACCTTC. Encoded protein: CASSKPGGGYTF.

This clonotype appeared many times. This may arise from a read error, as a much more abundant clone is one base away. The rearrangement uses TRBV2 and TRBJ2-1; D not certain. Germline lookup yields CDR1 SNHLY and CDR2 FYNNEI. This CDR3 has 14 amino acids. V lost 6 bases and J 9 bases, leaving 18 bases between the germline ends. The CDR3 is CASRRNDHAREQFF. CDR3 DNA sequence: TGTGCCAGCAGGCGTAATGACCACGCCCGTGAGCAGTTCTTC.

This clonotype has only a few counts. The rearrangement uses TRBV24-1 and TRBJ2-5; tentatively, D is TRBD1 (6 bases). The CDR3 runs 12 residues. The germline V gene has CDR1 KGHDR and CDR2 SFDVKD. CDR3 sequence reads: CATSGRGETQYF. CDR3 in DNA: TGTGCTACCTCAGGCAGGGGAGAGACCCAGTACTTC.

This clonotype was seen ten or more times. The chain has TRBV14 and TRBJ1-3, with D perhaps TRBD1 (6 bases). Germline V gives CDR1 SGHDN, CDR2 FVKESK. The V and J ends lost 4 bases and 2 bases respectively, with 12 bases between them. This CDR3 comprises 15 residues. This CDR3 reads CASSPSGTPGNTIYF. CDR3 bases: TGTGCCAGCAGCCCCTCCGGGACACCTGGAAACACCATATATTTT.

As regards this clonotype: Since a much larger clone is just one base distant, this may be a read error. This chain uses TRBV6-5 with TRBJ1-2; no firm D call. Germline CDR1 and CDR2: MNHEY and SVGAGI. There are 13 residues in the CDR3. Between the trimmed V and J ends, which lost 6 bases and 6 bases, there was a span of 14 bases. This CDR3 is CASSHVEGHGYTF. For the CDR3, the DNA is TGTGCCAGCAGCCATGTTGAGGGTCATGGCTACACCTTC.

This clonotype was observed many times. The rearrangement uses TRBV6-5 and TRBJ2-7; 9 bases line up with TRBD1. The CDR3 sequence is 16 residues long. The J segment lost 1 base and the V segment lost 0 bases, leaving 4 bases of the junction unmatched. Per the germline V gene, CDR1 is MNHEY and CDR2 is SVGAGI. The CDR3 DNA is TGTGCCAGCAGTTACTCGACGGGACAGGGATCCTACGAGCAGTACTTC. Translated: CASSYSTGQGSYEQYF.

This clonotype was observed many times. The chain has TRBV12-3 or TRBV12-4 and TRBJ2-7, with D possibly TRBD2 on 5 matching bases. V shed 5 bases and J shed 0 bases, with 8 bases lying between them. The CDR3 totals 13 residues. The CDR3 sequence is CASSNGNSYEQYF. The CDR3 DNA is TGTGCCAGCAGTAACGGGAACTCCTACGAGCAGTACTTC.

This clonotype turned up a few times. The chain's CDR3 is CASSQGPRNYGYTF. The CDR3 DNA follows: TGCGCCAGCAGCCAGGGTCCTCGGAACTATGGCTACACCTTC. The chain uses TRBV4-1 and TRBJ1-2; the D is unclear. From germline, CDR1 is MGHRA and CDR2 YSYEKL. V dropped 3 bases and J dropped 2 bases, with 10 bases sitting between them. The CDR3 length is 14 residues.

This rearrangement joins TRBV10-3 to TRBJ1-1; no reliable D call. The V end lost 6 bases, the J end lost 0 bases, and 11 bases lay between the germline ends. Germline CDR1 reads ENHRY; CDR2 reads SYGVKD. This CDR3 is built from 14 residues. The CDR3 nucleotides are TGTGCCATCAGCTCAGTGGGCTTGAACACTGAAGCTTTCTTT. Translated, it gives CAISSVGLNTEAFF.

Points on this clonotype: The junction departs from the called germline gene at one end, perhaps through a read error. This chain joins TRBV6-5 and TRBJ1-2; unclear D gene. The CDR3 length is 14 residues. Per germline, CDR1 MNHEY and CDR2 SVGAGI. CDR3 protein: CASSHSRDGYGYTF. The CDR3 nucleotides are TGTGCCAGCAGTCACTCAAGGGATGGCTATGGCTACACCTTC.

This chain uses TRBV24-1 with TRBJ1-2; 7 positions match TRBD1. CDR1 is KGHDR, CDR2 SFDVKD, per germline. With 2 bases clipped from V and 8 bases from J, the junction kept 13 bases outside the gene matches. This CDR3 has 16 amino acids. The CDR3, as DNA: TGTGCCACCAGTGATTCGTCGACAGGGCCCCACGGCGGCTACACCTTC. Residues: CATSDSSTGPHGGYTF.

This clonotype occurred many times. J is TRBJ1-2 and V is TRBV4-1, with D possibly TRBD1 on 5 matching bases. CDR3 length: 15 amino acids. V was cut by 4 bases and J by 7 bases, with 19 bases left in between. Germline V gene data show CDR1 as MGHRA and CDR2 as YSYEKL. CDR3 in amino acids: CASSPSGGGGPGYTF. In DNA form, the CDR3 reads TGCGCCAGCAGCCCGTCCGGGGGAGGAGGTCCTGGCTACACCTTC.

This clonotype was seen repeatedly, ten times or more. This chain uses TRBV7-9 with TRBJ1-4; D gene uncertain. The germline V gene encodes CDR1 SEHNR and CDR2 FQNEAQ (reference sequence). This CDR3 comprises 14 residues. Deletions cut 4 bases from V and 6 bases from J, with 12 bases between. CDR3 loop: CASSSTGPDEKLFF. CDR3 DNA: TGTGCCAGCAGCTCCACCGGTCCGGATGAAAAACTGTTTTTT.